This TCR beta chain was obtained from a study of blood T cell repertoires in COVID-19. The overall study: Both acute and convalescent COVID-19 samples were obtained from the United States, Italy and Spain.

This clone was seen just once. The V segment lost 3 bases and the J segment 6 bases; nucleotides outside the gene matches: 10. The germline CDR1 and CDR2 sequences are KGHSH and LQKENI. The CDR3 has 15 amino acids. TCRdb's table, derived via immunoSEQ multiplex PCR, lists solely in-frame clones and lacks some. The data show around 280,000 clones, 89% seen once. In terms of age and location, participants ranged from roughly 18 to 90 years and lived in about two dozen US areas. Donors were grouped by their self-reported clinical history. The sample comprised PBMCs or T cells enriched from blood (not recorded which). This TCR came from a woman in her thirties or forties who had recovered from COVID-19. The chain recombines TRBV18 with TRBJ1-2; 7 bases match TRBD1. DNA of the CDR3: TGTGCCAGCTCACCGAGGGTCAGCGACAGGGATGGCTACACCTTC. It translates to CASSPRVSDRDGYTF.